The clone carrying this T cell receptor beta chain was detected once. The antigen remains undetermined. The record originates from a study of graft-versus-host responses after intestinal transplantation. The V and J ends lost 5 bases and 6 bases, in that order; junction bases with no gene match: 8. The germline gives CDR1 SGHTA, CDR2 FQGNSA. The length of the CDR3 is 14 residues. Sequenced by immunoSEQ multiplex PCR; TCRdb stores in-frame clones only, minus some. Of roughly 90,000 clones detected, roughly nine tenths appear once; the ten largest clones hold around 0.3%. The chain is built from TRBV7-2 and TRBJ2-7; 9 bases are shared with TRBD2. This sequence was found in a human donor who was the organ donor for an intestinal transplant. This specimen consisted of unstimulated CD4+ T cells sorted from spleen or lymph node cells, obtained before transplant. This CDR3 reads CASSVGGRASEQYF. In DNA form, the CDR3 reads TGTGCCAGCAGCGTAGGCGGGAGGGCCTCCGAGCAGTACTTC.